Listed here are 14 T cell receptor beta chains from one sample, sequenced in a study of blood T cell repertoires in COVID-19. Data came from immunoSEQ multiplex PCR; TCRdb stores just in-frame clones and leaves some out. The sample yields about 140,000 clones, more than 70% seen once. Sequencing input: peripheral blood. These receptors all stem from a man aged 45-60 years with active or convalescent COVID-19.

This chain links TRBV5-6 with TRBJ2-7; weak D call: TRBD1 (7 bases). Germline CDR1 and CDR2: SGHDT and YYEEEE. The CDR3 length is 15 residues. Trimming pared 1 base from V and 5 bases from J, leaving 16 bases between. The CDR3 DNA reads TGTGCCAGCAGCTTGTCAGGGGGGAGAGCCCACGAGCAGTACTTC. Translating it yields CASSLSGGRAHEQYF. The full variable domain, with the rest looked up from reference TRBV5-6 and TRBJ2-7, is DAGVTQSPTHLIKTRGQQVTLRCSPKSGHDTVSWYQQALGQGPQFIFQYYEEEERQRGNFPDRFSGHQFPNYSSELNVNALLLGDSALYLCASSLSGGRAHEQYFGPGTRLTVT.

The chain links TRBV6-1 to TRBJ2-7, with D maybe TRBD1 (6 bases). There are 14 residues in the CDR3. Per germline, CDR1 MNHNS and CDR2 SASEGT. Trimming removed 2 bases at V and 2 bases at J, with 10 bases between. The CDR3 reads CASSEMTGPYEQYF. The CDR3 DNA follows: TGTGCCAGCAGTGAAATGACAGGCCCCTACGAGCAGTACTTC.

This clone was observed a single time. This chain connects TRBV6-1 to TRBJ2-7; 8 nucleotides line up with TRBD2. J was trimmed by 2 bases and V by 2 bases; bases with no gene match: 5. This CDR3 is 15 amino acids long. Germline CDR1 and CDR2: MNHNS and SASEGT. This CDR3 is CASSELPGGPYEQYF. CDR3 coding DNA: TGTGCCAGCAGTGAACTTCCGGGAGGGCCCTACGAGCAGTACTTC.

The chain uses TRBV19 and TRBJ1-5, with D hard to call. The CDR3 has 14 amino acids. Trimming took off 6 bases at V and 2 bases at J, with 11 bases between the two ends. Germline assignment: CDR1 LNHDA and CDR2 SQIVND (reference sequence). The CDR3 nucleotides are TGTGCCAGTAGACCCAATTCGGGCAATCAGCCCCAGCATTTT. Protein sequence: CASRPNSGNQPQHF.

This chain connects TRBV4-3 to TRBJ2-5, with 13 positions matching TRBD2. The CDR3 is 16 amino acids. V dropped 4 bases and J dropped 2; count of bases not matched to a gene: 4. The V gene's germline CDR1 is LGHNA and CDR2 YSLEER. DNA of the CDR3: TGCGCCAGCAGCCTTACTAGCGGGGGGGTACAAGAGACCCAGTACTTC. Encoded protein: CASSLTSGGVQETQYF.

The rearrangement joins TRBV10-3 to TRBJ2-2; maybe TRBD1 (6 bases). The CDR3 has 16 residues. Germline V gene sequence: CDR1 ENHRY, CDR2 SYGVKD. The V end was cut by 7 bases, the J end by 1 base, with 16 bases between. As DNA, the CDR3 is TGTGCCATCAATACGGACAGAGGAGTGAACACCGGGGAGCTGTTTTTT. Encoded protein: CAINTDRGVNTGELFF.

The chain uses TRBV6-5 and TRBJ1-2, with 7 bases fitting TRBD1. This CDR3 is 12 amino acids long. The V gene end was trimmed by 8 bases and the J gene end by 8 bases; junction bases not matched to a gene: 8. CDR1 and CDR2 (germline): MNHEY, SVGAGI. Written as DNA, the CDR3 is TGTGCCAGCCTGGGACAGAGGTTCGGCTACACCTTC. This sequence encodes CASLGQRFGYTF.

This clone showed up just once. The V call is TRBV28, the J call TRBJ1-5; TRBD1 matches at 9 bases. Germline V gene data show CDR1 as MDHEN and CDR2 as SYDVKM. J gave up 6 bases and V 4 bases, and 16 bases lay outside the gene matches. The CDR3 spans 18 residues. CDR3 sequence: CASSSAGTGTPSSQPQHF. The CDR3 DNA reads TGTGCCAGCAGTTCAGCAGGGACAGGGACACCATCTAGTCAGCCCCAGCATTTT.

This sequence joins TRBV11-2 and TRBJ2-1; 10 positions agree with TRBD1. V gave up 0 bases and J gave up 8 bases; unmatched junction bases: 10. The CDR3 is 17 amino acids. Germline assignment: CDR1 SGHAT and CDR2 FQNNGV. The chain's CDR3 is CASSLDPLGQGVYEQFF. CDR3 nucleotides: TGTGCCAGCAGCTTAGATCCCCTCGGACAGGGGGTCTATGAGCAGTTCTTC.

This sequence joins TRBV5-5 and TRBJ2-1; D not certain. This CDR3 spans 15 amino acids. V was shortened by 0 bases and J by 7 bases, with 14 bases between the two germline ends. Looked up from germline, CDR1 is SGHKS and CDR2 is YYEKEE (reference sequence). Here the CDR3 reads CASSLDGGPQNEQFF. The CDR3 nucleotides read TGTGCCAGCAGCTTGGATGGCGGCCCCCAGAATGAGCAGTTCTTC.

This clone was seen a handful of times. CDR3 sequence: CASTPAGREMETQYF. As DNA, the CDR3 is TGTGCCAGCACCCCTGCGGGGCGGGAGATGGAGACCCAGTACTTC. The chain recombines TRBV3-1 (or the pseudogene TRBV3-2) with TRBJ2-5; 7 nucleotides line up with TRBD2. In germline, CDR1 is LGHDT, CDR2 YNNKEL (reference sequence). The length of the CDR3 is 15 residues. V trimming: 7 bases; J trimming: 5 bases; junction bases outside the gene matches: 13.

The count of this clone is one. CDR3 sequence: CASKWTSGSRETQYF. The CDR3 DNA is TGTGCCAGCAAGTGGACTAGCGGGAGTCGAGAGACCCAGTACTTC. The chain links TRBV27 to TRBJ2-5, with TRBD2 matching 13 bases. J lost 4 bases, V lost 7 bases, and 6 bases had no gene match. The CDR3 consists of 15 residues. CDR1 and CDR2 from the germline V gene are MNHEY and SMNVEV (reference sequence).

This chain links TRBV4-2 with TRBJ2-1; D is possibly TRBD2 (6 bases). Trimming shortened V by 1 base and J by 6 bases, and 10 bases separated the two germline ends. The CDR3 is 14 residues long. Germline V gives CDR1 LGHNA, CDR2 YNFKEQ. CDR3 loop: CASSQAASVNEQFF. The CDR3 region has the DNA TGTGCCAGCAGCCAAGCGGCTAGCGTCAATGAGCAGTTCTTC.

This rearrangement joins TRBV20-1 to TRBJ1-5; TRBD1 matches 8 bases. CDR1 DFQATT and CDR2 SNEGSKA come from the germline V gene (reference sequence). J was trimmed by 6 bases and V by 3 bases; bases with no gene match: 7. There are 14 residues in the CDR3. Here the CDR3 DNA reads TGCAGTGCTAGTGGCTACAGGGGGGGTCAGCCCCAGCATTTT. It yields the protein CSASGYRGGQPQHF.